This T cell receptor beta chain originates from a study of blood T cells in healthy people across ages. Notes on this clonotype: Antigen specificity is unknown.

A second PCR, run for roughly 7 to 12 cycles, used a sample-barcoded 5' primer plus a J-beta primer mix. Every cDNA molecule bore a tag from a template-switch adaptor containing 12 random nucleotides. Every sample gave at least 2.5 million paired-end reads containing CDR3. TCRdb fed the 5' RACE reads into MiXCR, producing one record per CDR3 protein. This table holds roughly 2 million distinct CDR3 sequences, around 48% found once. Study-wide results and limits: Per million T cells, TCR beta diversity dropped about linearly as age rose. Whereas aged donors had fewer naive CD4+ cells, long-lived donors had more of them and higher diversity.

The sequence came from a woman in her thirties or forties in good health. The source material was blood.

The CDR3 nucleotides are TGTGCCAGCAGTGTTCACCGGGACTACACTGAAGCTTTCTTT. Its protein product is CASSVHRDYTEAFF. This chain connects TRBV6-1 to TRBJ1-1; tentative D call: TRBD1 (5 bases). Germline CDR1 MNHNS, CDR2 SASEGT. The CDR3 has 14 amino acids. The V and J ends lost 4 bases and 3 bases respectively, with 12 bases between them.